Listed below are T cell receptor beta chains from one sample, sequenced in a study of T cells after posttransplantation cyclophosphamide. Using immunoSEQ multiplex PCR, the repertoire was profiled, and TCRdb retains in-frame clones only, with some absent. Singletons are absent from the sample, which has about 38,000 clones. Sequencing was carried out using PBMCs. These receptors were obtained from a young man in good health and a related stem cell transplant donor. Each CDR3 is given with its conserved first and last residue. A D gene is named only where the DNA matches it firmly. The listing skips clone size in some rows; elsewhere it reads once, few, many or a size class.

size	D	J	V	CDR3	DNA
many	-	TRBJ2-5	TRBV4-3	CASSQDNQETQYF	TGCGCCAGCAGCCAAGACAATCAAGAGACCCAGTACTTC
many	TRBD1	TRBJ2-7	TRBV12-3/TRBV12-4	CAISTGWTYEQYF	TGTGCCATCTCGACAGGGTGGACCTACGAGCAGTACTTC
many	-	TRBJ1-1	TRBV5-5	CASSLAIGTGWGNTEAFF	TGTGCCAGCAGCTTGGCGATTGGCACAGGGTGGGGGAACACTGAAGCTTTCTTT
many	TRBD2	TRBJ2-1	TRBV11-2	CASRSGTSGGEFF	TGTGCCAGCCGTTCCGGGACTAGCGGGGGGGAGTTCTTC
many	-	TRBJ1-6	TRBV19	CASSIQGRDSPLHF	TGTGCCAGTAGTATTCAGGGAAGGGATTCACCCCTCCACTTT
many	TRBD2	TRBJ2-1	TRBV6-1	CASTNSGGGYNEQFF	TGTGCCAGCACCAATAGCGGGGGGGGATACAATGAGCAGTTCTTC
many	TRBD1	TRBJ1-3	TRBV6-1	CASSDRQGYTIYF	TGTGCCAGCAGTGACCGACAGGGGTACACCATATATTTT
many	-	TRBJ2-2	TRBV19	CASSISGTGELFF	TGTGCCAGTAGTATATCCGGGACCGGGGAGCTGTTTTTT
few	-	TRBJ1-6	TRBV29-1	CSVEERPPPTGSKNSPLHF	TGCAGCGTTGAAGAGCGACCCCCTCCGACAGGCTCGAAGAATTCACCCCTCCACTTT
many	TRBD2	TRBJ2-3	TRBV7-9	CASTLGLAGGTDTQYF	TGTGCCAGCACCCTGGGACTAGCGGGGGGGACAGATACGCAGTATTTT
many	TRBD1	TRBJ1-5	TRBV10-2	CASSGQGVLGYSNQPQHF	TGCGCCAGCAGCGGACAGGGGGTATTAGGATATAGCAATCAGCCCCAGCATTTT
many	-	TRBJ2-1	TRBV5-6	CASSPGVSYNEQFF	TGTGCCAGCAGCCCCGGGGTCTCCTACAATGAGCAGTTCTTC
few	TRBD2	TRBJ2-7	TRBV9	CASSASGGGTYEQYF	TGTGCCAGCAGCGCGAGCGGGGGGGGTACCTACGAGCAGTACTTC
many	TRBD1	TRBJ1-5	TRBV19	CASTSGTGYQPQHF	TGTGCCAGTACCTCCGGGACAGGGTATCAGCCCCAGCATTTT
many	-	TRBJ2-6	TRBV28	CASSRPPRGATGANVLTF	TGTGCCAGCAGCCGCCCCCCCAGGGGAGCTACTGGGGCCAACGTCCTGACTTTC
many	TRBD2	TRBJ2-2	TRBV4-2	CASSQELAANTGELFF	TGTGCCAGCAGCCAAGAACTAGCGGCGAACACCGGGGAGCTGTTTTTT
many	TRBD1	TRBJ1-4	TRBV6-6	CASSRQGLNEKLFF	TGTGCCAGCAGTAGACAGGGCCTAAATGAAAAACTGTTTTTT
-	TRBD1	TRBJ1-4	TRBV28	CASSFGTGGLFF	TGTGCCAGCAGTTTCGGGACAGGGGGCCTGTTTTTT
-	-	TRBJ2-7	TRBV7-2	CASSPQGRPSYEQYF	TGTGCCAGCAGCCCCCAGGGCAGGCCCTCCTACGAGCAGTACTTC
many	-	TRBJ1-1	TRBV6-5	CASSYGHGTEAFF	TGTGCCAGCAGTTACGGTCACGGGACTGAAGCTTTCTTT
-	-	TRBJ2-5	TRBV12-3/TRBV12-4	CASSLAALQETQYF	TGTGCCAGCAGTTTAGCGGCTCTCCAAGAGACCCAGTACTTC
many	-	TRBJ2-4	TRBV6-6	CASSYSKGGPVDIQYF	TGTGCCAGCAGTTACTCGAAGGGGGGGCCGGTGGACATTCAGTACTTC
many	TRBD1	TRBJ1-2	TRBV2	CASNRDRGTGYGYTF	TGTGCCAGCAACAGAGACAGGGGGACGGGTTATGGCTACACCTTC
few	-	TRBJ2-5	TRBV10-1	CASSESGELGQETQYF	TGCGCCAGCAGTGAGTCGGGTGAACTAGGACAAGAGACCCAGTACTTC
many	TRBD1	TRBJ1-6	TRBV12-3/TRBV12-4	CASSSDRGRSGRSYNSPLHF	TGTGCCAGCAGTTCTGACAGGGGGCGCAGTGGAAGGTCCTATAATTCACCCCTCCACTTT
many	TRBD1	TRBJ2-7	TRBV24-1	CATSDLFQGDNEQYF	TGTGCCACCAGTGATTTGTTCCAGGGGGACAACGAGCAGTACTTC
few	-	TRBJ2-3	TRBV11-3	CASSAGPAADTQYF	TGTGCCAGCAGCGCGGGCCCGGCTGCAGATACGCAGTATTTT
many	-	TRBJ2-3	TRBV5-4	CASSSRTDLDTQYF	TGTGCCAGCAGTTCCCGGACAGACTTGGATACGCAGTATTTT
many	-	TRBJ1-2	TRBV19	CASSIDVESIYGYTF	TGTGCCAGTAGTATCGATGTAGAGAGTATCTATGGCTACACCTTC
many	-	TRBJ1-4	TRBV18	CASSPPSQATGEKLFF	TGTGCCAGCTCACCACCTTCACAGGCAACGGGCGAAAAACTGTTTTTT
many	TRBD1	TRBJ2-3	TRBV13	CASSPDGRAGGAGHTDTQYF	TGTGCCAGCAGCCCTGATGGTCGGGCAGGGGGCGCCGGCCACACAGATACGCAGTATTTT
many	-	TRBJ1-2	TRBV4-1	CASSQDTITRGYTF	TGCGCCAGCAGCCAAGACACGATCACGCGCGGCTACACCTTC
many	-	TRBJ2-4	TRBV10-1	CASSESTARRPGNIQYF	TGCGCCAGCAGTGAGTCGACAGCGAGAAGGCCAGGAAACATTCAGTACTTC
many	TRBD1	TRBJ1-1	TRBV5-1	CASSLAGQGARTEAFF	TGCGCCAGCAGCTTGGCAGGACAGGGGGCGAGAACTGAAGCTTTCTTT
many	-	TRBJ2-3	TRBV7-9	CASSRGDTQYF	TGTGCCAGCAGCCGGGGTGATACGCAGTATTTT
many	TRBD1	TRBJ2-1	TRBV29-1	CSAKGQSLSYNEQFF	TGCAGCGCAAAGGGACAGTCACTCTCCTACAATGAGCAGTTCTTC
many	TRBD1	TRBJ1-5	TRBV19	CASSTDRGPNQPQHF	TGTGCCAGTAGTACGGACAGGGGGCCTAATCAGCCCCAGCATTTT
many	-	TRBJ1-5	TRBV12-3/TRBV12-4	CASSPEGNQPQHF	TGTGCCAGCAGTCCCGAAGGGAATCAGCCCCAGCATTTT
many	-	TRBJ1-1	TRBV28	CASSLAGGRGTEAFF	TGTGCCAGCAGTTTAGCCGGGGGGCGTGGCACTGAAGCTTTCTTT
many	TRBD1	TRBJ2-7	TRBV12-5	CASGSGQPSSYEQYF	TGTGCTAGTGGTTCGGGACAGCCGAGCTCCTACGAGCAGTACTTC
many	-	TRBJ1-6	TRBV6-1	CASSESTGYYNSPLHF	TGTGCCAGCAGTGAAAGTACAGGGTATTATAATTCACCCCTCCACTTT
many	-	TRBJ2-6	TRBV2	CASSEIGTLSGANVLTF	TGTGCCAGCAGTGAAATTGGGACACTATCTGGGGCCAACGTCCTGACTTTC
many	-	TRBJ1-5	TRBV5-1	CASSPDTSNQPQHF	TGCGCCAGCAGCCCTGACACCTCTAATCAGCCCCAGCATTTT
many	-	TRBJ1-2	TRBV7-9	CASSLKQGGYGYTF	TGTGCCAGCAGCTTAAAACAGGGTGGCTATGGCTACACCTTC
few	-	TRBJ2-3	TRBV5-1	CASSFTGLADTQYF	TGCGCCAGCAGCTTTACAGGGCTTGCAGATACGCAGTATTTT
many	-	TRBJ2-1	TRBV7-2	CASTLVVREQFF	TGTGCCAGCACTCTGGTGGTCAGGGAGCAGTTCTTC
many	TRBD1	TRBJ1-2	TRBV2	CASSPRQGANYGYTF	TGTGCCAGCAGCCCTAGACAGGGGGCGAACTATGGCTACACCTTC
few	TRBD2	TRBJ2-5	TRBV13	CASSAGLAGRLMETQYF	TGTGCCAGCAGCGCCGGACTAGCGGGGAGATTAATGGAGACCCAGTACTTC
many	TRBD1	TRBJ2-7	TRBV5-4	CASSPTQGQGSYEQYF	TGTGCCAGCAGCCCCACGCAGGGACAGGGATCCTACGAGCAGTACTTC
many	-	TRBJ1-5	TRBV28	CASSLVDRQRPQHF	TGTGCCAGCAGCTTGGTGGACAGACAAAGGCCCCAGCATTTT
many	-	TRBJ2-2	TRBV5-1	CASAQGSNTGELFF	TGCGCCAGCGCCCAGGGATCGAACACCGGGGAGCTGTTTTTT
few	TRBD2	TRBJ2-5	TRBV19	CASSIGGGIQETQYF	TGTGCCAGTAGTATAGGGGGGGGAATACAAGAGACCCAGTACTTC
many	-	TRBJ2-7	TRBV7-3	CASSYPGGVNYEQYF	TGTGCCAGCAGCTACCCTGGCGGGGTGAACTACGAGCAGTACTTC
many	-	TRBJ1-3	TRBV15	CATSRGAISGNTIYF	TGTGCCACCAGCAGAGGGGCGATCTCTGGAAACACCATATATTTT